A selection of T cell receptor beta chains follows, all from one sample in a study of human T cells and chemical hapten exposure. TCRdb fed the RACE reads into MiXCR, producing one record per CDR3 protein. Of about 57,000 distinct CDR3 sequences listed, about 9% are singletons. Sequencing used whole blood, obtained in connection with sensitization to the hapten diphenylcyclopropenone (DPC). These receptor sequences come from a woman aged 35 to 49 with alopecia areata. Some clones in this sample may be carry-over from other donors' samples. The CDR3 runs from the conserved cysteine through the conserved F or W. A D gene is named only where the DNA matches it firmly. The size entry is marked missing in some rows and otherwise reads once, few, many or a size class.

clone_size	cdr3_length	v_call	j_call	d_call	cdr3_nt	cdr3_aa
.	14	TRBV27	TRBJ2-2	.	TGTGCCAGCAACCAGGACAGGAACACCGGGGAGCTGTTTTTT	CASNQDRNTGELFF
.	15	TRBV6-6	TRBJ2-2	TRBD1	TGTGCCAGCAGCCTCCGACAGGGGAACACCGGGGAGCTGTTTTTT	CASSLRQGNTGELFF
.	12	TRBV30	TRBJ2-3	.	TGTGCCTGGCAGGTTAACACAGATACGCAGTATTTT	CAWQVNTDTQYF
few	16	TRBV20-1	TRBJ2-3	TRBD2	TGCAGTGTTGGTCGGGGGGGAACTACTAGCACAGATACGCAGTATTTT	CSVGRGGTTSTDTQYF
few	16	TRBV7-6	TRBJ1-3	TRBD1	TGTGCCAGCAGCTTGACAGGGGCTTACTCTGGAAACACCATATATTTT	CASSLTGAYSGNTIYF
many	11	TRBV20-1	TRBJ1-1	.	TGCAGTGCACCTCAGAACACTGAAGCTTTCTTT	CSAPQNTEAFF
many	14	TRBV7-2	TRBJ2-1	.	TGTGCCAGCAGCCTGCACGGACTTTCCAATGAGCAGTTCTTC	CASSLHGLSNEQFF
few	14	TRBV11-2	TRBJ2-7	.	TGTGCCAGCAGCTTTGACGCCAGATACTACGAGCAGTACTTC	CASSFDARYYEQYF
few	15	TRBV7-2	TRBJ2-3	.	TGTGCCAGCAGCCCCAGGCTAGCTGGAACAGATACGCAGTATTTT	CASSPRLAGTDTQYF
.	17	TRBV20-1	TRBJ2-3	TRBD2	TGCAGTCCCTCAGCTGGTGGCGGGGGGCTAAGCACAGATACGCAGTATTTT	CSPSAGGGGLSTDTQYF
many	16	TRBV7-6	TRBJ1-1	.	TGTGCCAGCAGCTTGGGGGGAAGGAGACTGAACACTGAAGCTTTCTTT	CASSLGGRRLNTEAFF
.	15	TRBV9	TRBJ2-2	.	TGTGCCAGCAGCGTAGGGGCCGGGAACACCGGGGAGCTGTTTTTT	CASSVGAGNTGELFF
many	16	TRBV5-6	TRBJ2-2	.	TGTGCCAGCAGCTTGTGGAGTACACGGAACACCGGGGAGCTGTTTTTT	CASSLWSTRNTGELFF
few	15	TRBV14	TRBJ2-3	.	TGTGCCAGCAGCCACCTGAGTTATGGCACAGATACGCAGTATTTT	CASSHLSYGTDTQYF